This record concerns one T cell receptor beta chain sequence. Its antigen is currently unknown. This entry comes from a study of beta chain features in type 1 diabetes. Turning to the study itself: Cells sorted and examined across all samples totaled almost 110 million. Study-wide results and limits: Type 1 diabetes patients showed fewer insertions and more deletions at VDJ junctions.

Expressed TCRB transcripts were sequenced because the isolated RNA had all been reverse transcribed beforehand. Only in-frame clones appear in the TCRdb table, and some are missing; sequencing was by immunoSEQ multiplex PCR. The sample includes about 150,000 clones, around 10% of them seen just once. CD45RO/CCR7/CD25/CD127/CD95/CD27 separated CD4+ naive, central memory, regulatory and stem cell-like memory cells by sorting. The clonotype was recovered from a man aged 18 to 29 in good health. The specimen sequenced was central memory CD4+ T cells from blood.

The CDR3 DNA is TGTGCCAGCAGCTTATGGGGCACAGATACGCAGTATTTT. Protein sequence: CASSLWGTDTQYF. The V call is TRBV7-2, the J call TRBJ2-3, with unresolved D. Germline assignment: CDR1 SGHTA and CDR2 FQGNSA. This CDR3 region has 13 residues. The V end lost 2 bases, the J end lost 1 base, and 4 bases lay between the germline ends. Drawing the rest from reference TRBV7-2 and TRBJ2-3, the complete variable domain is GAGVSQSPSNKVTEKGKDVELRCDPISGHTALYWYRQSLGQGLEFLIYFQGNSAPDKSGLPSDRFSAERTGGSVSTLTIQRTQQEDSAVYLCASSLWGTDTQYFGPGTRLTVL.